The rows below give T cell receptor beta chains drawn from one sample of a study of blood T cell repertoires in COVID-19. The repertoire was sequenced with immunoSEQ multiplex PCR; TCRdb's copy has only in-frame clones and lacks some. The data hold just over 650,000 clones, with about 87% observed a single time. Sequencing was performed on peripheral blood. Source of these receptors: a woman aged 18-29 years with acute or convalescent COVID-19. CDR3s include the opening cysteine and the closing phenylalanine or tryptophan. The D gene is left open where the match is weak. Some rows mark clone size as missing; the rest say once, few, many or name a class of expanded clone.

TRBJ2-3	TRBV5-6	TRBD1	18	.	CASSLGGTGGAPTDTQYF	TGTGCCAGCAGCTTGGGTGGGACAGGGGGCGCCCCCACAGATACGCAGTATTTT
TRBJ2-4	TRBV6-5	.	16	.	CASSYSMGAPKNIQYF	TGTGCCAGCAGTTACTCGATGGGGGCGCCTAAAAACATTCAGTACTTC
TRBJ1-1	TRBV6-1	.	12	.	CASSERVTEAFF	TGTGCCAGCAGTGAACGGGTTACTGAAGCTTTCTTT
TRBJ2-1	TRBV25-1	TRBD1	16	.	CASSDSGTGYIGGQFF	TGTGCCAGCAGTGACTCCGGGACAGGGTACATTGGGGGGCAGTTCTTC
TRBJ2-3	TRBV2	TRBD2	16	.	CASSESGLAGEDTQYF	TGTGCCAGCAGTGAATCAGGACTAGCGGGGGAAGATACGCAGTATTTT
TRBJ2-1	TRBV5-1	TRBD1	14	.	CASSLGTGSGEQFF	TGCGCCAGCAGCCTTGGGACAGGGTCTGGCGAGCAGTTCTTC
TRBJ1-2	TRBV30	TRBD1	16	.	CAWKGGTVSSNYGYTF	TGTGCCTGGAAGGGCGGGACAGTTTCTTCTAACTATGGCTACACCTTC
TRBJ1-1	TRBV24-1	.	13	.	CATRSQENTEAFF	TGTGCCACCAGATCCCAGGAGAACACTGAAGCTTTCTTT
TRBJ1-3	TRBV7-9	TRBD1	17	.	CASSIGIDRVRGNTIYF	TGTGCCAGCAGTATAGGGATTGACAGGGTTCGAGGAAACACCATATATTTT
TRBJ1-5	TRBV19	TRBD1	15	.	CASTPFDRARQPQHF	TGTGCCAGTACCCCCTTTGACAGGGCACGCCAGCCCCAGCATTTT
TRBJ1-4	TRBV5-1	TRBD1	16	.	CASSLPSGTGGEKLFF	TGCGCCAGCAGCCTACCCTCCGGGACAGGGGGGGAAAAACTGTTTTTT
TRBJ2-1	TRBV11-3	TRBD2	15	.	CASSQGLAGRGEQFF	TGTGCCAGCAGCCAAGGACTAGCGGGAAGGGGGGAGCAGTTCTTC
TRBJ1-6	TRBV25-1	.	15	once	CASSEFKGENSPLHF	TGTGCCAGCAGTGAATTTAAGGGAGAAAATTCACCCCTCCACTTT
TRBJ1-5	TRBV27	.	12	.	CASRGGREPQHF	TGTGCCAGCAGGGGAGGGAGGGAGCCCCAGCATTTT
TRBJ1-3	TRBV12-5	TRBD1	15	.	CASGQSGGGGNTIYF	TGTGCTAGTGGTCAATCAGGGGGCGGTGGAAACACCATATATTTT
TRBJ1-4	TRBV7-6	.	16	.	CASSSRGTTTNEKLFF	TGTGCCAGCAGCTCCAGGGGTACAACAACTAATGAAAAACTGTTTTTT
TRBJ1-1	TRBV21-1	.	17	once	CASSNGRGDCSNTEAFF	TGTGCCAGCAGCAACGGCCGGGGAGACTGTTCGAACACTGAAGCTTTCTTT
TRBJ2-6	TRBV6-5	.	14	.	CASKEISGANVLTF	TGTGCCAGCAAGGAGATCTCTGGGGCCAACGTCCTGACTTTC
TRBJ2-3	TRBV5-5	.	15	.	CASSLLYTYTDTQYF	TGTGCCAGCAGCTTGTTGTATACCTACACAGATACGCAGTATTTT
TRBJ1-6	TRBV6-4	TRBD1	14	.	CASSDRQGSSPLHF	TGTGCCAGCAGTGACAGACAGGGGTCTTCACCCCTCCACTTT
TRBJ1-6	TRBV27	.	16	.	CASRTRVPSYNSPLHF	TGTGCCAGTCGGACAAGGGTCCCCTCCTATAATTCACCCCTCCACTTT
TRBJ2-1	TRBV6-4	TRBD2	13	few	CASSEGLNNEQFF	TGTGCCAGCAGTGAGGGACTAAACAATGAGCAGTTCTTC
TRBJ1-6	TRBV5-1	.	15	.	CASSLSDRENSPLHF	TGCGCCAGCAGCTTATCGGACAGAGAGAATTCACCCCTCCACTTT
TRBJ2-2	TRBV11-2	.	19	.	CASSLDAGARSHNTGELFF	TGTGCCAGCAGCTTAGATGCGGGGGCGCGTTCCCACAACACCGGGGAGCTGTTTTTT
TRBJ1-4	TRBV2	.	17	.	CASSEALRGAGNEKLFF	TGTGCCAGCAGTGAAGCGCTTCGGGGGGCTGGTAATGAAAAACTGTTTTTT
TRBJ2-2	TRBV14	.	17	.	CASSPYPRGPNTGELFF	TGTGCCAGCAGCCCCTACCCTAGGGGTCCGAACACCGGGGAGCTGTTTTTT
TRBJ1-3	TRBV7-2	TRBD1	15	.	CASSSDRGYGNTIYF	TGTGCCAGCAGCTCGGACAGGGGGTATGGAAACACCATATATTTT
TRBJ1-2	TRBV5-6	.	13	once	CASSPGELYGYTF	TGTGCCAGCAGCCCCGGAGAACTTTATGGCTACACCTTC
TRBJ1-5	TRBV6-5	TRBD1	12	.	CASRGGGQPQHF	TGTGCCAGCAGAGGGGGCGGGCAGCCCCAGCATTTT
TRBJ2-1	TRBV9	TRBD2	16	.	CASSVTSGGPWNEQFF	TGTGCCAGCAGCGTAACTAGCGGGGGCCCTTGGAATGAGCAGTTCTTC
TRBJ1-3	TRBV7-2	.	18	.	CASSFLRGDLSSGNTIYF	TGTGCCAGCAGCTTCCTCCGAGGGGACTTAAGCTCTGGAAACACCATATATTTT
TRBJ1-5	TRBV2	TRBD1	15	.	CASRDRGDSNQPQHF	TGTGCCAGCAGGGACAGGGGAGACTCCAATCAGCCCCAGCATTTT
TRBJ1-1	TRBV6-5	.	11	.	CASSSGVVAFF	TGTGCCAGCAGCAGCGGGGTAGTCGCTTTCTTT
TRBJ1-1	TRBV27	.	13	few	CASSLAGDTEAFF	TGTGCCAGCAGTTTAGCGGGGGACACTGAAGCTTTCTTT
TRBJ1-4	TRBV19	.	14	.	CASSIRGMGEKLFF	TGTGCCAGTAGTATAAGGGGGATGGGTGAAAAACTGTTTTTT
TRBJ1-5	TRBV24-1	.	15	.	CATSDSTGVNQPQHF	TGTGCCACCAGTGATTCGACAGGAGTCAATCAGCCCCAGCATTTT
TRBJ1-5	TRBV7-2	TRBD1	14	.	CASSLRQGAQPQHF	TGTGCCAGCAGCTTAAGACAGGGAGCTCAGCCCCAGCATTTT
TRBJ1-1	TRBV9	.	15	.	CASSRFTGTNTEAFF	TGTGCCAGCAGCCGATTCACAGGGACGAACACTGAAGCTTTCTTT
TRBJ2-1	TRBV3-1/TRBV3-2	TRBD1	15	few	CASSSPGTGLHEQFF	TGTGCCAGCAGCTCACCCGGGACAGGCCTCCATGAGCAGTTCTTC
TRBJ2-4	TRBV19	.	15	.	CASRIQYGAKNIQYF	TGTGCCAGTAGAATCCAGTACGGGGCCAAAAACATTCAGTACTTC
TRBJ2-3	TRBV7-2	TRBD1	15	.	CASSLSGTGTDTQYF	TGTGCCAGCAGCTTGTCCGGGACAGGGACAGATACGCAGTATTTT
TRBJ2-2	TRBV6-5	TRBD1	13	.	CADRDRETGELFF	TGTGCCGACCGGGACAGGGAGACCGGGGAGCTGTTTTTT
TRBJ2-1	TRBV9	TRBD1	15	.	CASSAGTGFYNEQFF	TGTGCCAGCAGCGCCGGGACAGGGTTTTATAATGAGCAGTTCTTC
TRBJ1-4	TRBV28	.	15	.	CASSLLDDSNEKLFF	TGTGCCAGCAGTTTATTAGACGACAGTAATGAAAAACTGTTTTTT
TRBJ1-2	TRBV12-3/TRBV12-4	TRBD1	13	.	CASSNRQGNGYTF	TGTGCCAGCAGTAACCGACAGGGTAACGGCTACACCTTC
TRBJ2-4	TRBV27	.	16	.	CASSSDRQLAKNIQYF	TGTGCCAGCAGTTCTGACAGACAGCTAGCCAAAAACATTCAGTACTTC